Listed here are 12 T cell receptor beta chains from one sample, sequenced in a study of CXCR3-negative and CXCR3-positive naive CD8 T cells. The study made its TRB cDNA libraries by 5' RACE, adding UMI labels. TCRdb reprocessed the 5' RACE reads, with one entry per CDR3 protein and no DNA. This repertoire includes 70,000 to 100,000 distinct CDR3 sequences. The sample was naive CXCR3- CD8+ T cells from blood. Subset reported: CD45RO-CCR7+CD27+CD95- naive CD8+ T cells lacking CXCR3 (TNR3-). The receptor source for this set is a human donor in good health. Some clones in this sample may be carry-over from other donors' samples.

The chain couples TRBV28 to TRBJ1-1; the D call of TRBD1 rests on TCRdb alone, since no DNA is present to check it. The CDR3 contains 18 residues. CDR1 and CDR2 from the germline V gene are MDHEN and SYDVKM. The chain's CDR3 is CASSSHAGTGYMNTEAFF.

This chain connects TRBV9 to TRBJ1-1; TCRdb names TRBD1, which stays unverified in the absence of DNA. The CDR3 is made up of 13 amino acids. CDR1 and CDR2 (germline): SGDLS, YYNGEE. CDR3 amino acids: CASSPRQGVEAFF.

V gene TRBV6-2 or TRBV6-3 combines with J gene TRBJ2-7. The CDR3 is 14 amino acids. Germline-derived CDR1 and CDR2 are MNHEY and SVGEGT. CDR3: CASSYSGPAYEQYF.

CDR3 amino acids: CASSQELGDNNSPLHF. The V call is TRBV23-1, the J call TRBJ1-6; TCRdb outputs TRBD1, but without DNA this stays unchecked. TRBV23-1 is marked as an open reading frame, function uncertain. This CDR3 spans 16 amino acids.

The chain employs TRBV12-3 or TRBV12-4 and TRBJ2-5; no DNA is available, so the TRBD1 call from TCRdb remains unchecked. This CDR3 contains 15 residues. The CDR3 spells CASSSDRTGQETQYF.

The chain uses TRBV14 and TRBJ2-7. The CDR3 contains 12 residues. The germline CDR1 and CDR2 sequences are SGHDN and FVKESK. The CDR3 protein is CASSQFPYEQYF.

CDR3 sequence reads: CASSQDEETGSSYEQYF. The chain couples TRBV4-1 to TRBJ2-7; TCRdb returns TRBD1, unconfirmable since there is no DNA. CDR1 MGHRA and CDR2 YSYEKL come from the germline V gene. The CDR3 loop spans 17 amino acids.

V is TRBV28 and J is TRBJ2-7; there is no DNA to check the TCRdb D call of TRBD1. CDR1 and CDR2 from the germline V gene are MDHEN and SYDVKM. There are 15 residues in the CDR3. This CDR3 is CASSLRPGRPYEQYF.

The gene calls are TRBV10-2 and TRBJ1-1. Germline loops: CDR1 WSHSY, CDR2 SAAADI. This CDR3 is built from 11 residues. CDR3 sequence reads: CASRSGQEAFF.

This rearrangement joins TRBV3-1 to TRBJ2-1; TCRdb lists TRBD2, though no DNA is available to test this call. Germline-derived CDR1 and CDR2 are LGHDT and YNNKEL (reference sequence). This CDR3 region has 17 residues. CDR3 protein: CASSQESASGRIWEQFF.

The chain employs TRBV25-1 and TRBJ2-3. The CDR3 sequence is 15 residues long. Germline assignment: CDR1 MGHDK and CDR2 SYGVNS. The chain's CDR3 is CATNLQGAGTDTQYF.

V and J are TRBV20-1 and TRBJ2-7; TCRdb picks TRBD1, but there is no DNA to check that call. The CDR3 contains 15 residues. The germline V gene encodes CDR1 DFQATT and CDR2 SNEGSKA (reference sequence). This chain's CDR3 is CSARDSGTANYEQYF.